The 4 T cell receptor beta chains in this list originate from one sample, sequenced in a study of T cells after yellow fever vaccination. MiXCR, applied by TCRdb to the 5' RACE reads, yields one record per CDR3 protein. Here the sample spans approximately 550,000 distinct CDR3 sequences, 13% being singletons. Material: PBMCs, obtained on the day of the yellow fever booster vaccination. These TCRs come from a man aged 30-40 years who received the YFV17D yellow fever vaccine.

V gene TRBV7-9 combines with J gene TRBJ2-1; maybe TRBD2 (5 bases). V was clipped by 5 bases and J by 8 bases, with 16 bases between them. The CDR3 covers 14 residues. CDR1 and CDR2 from the germline V gene are SEHNR and FQNEAQ (reference sequence). Written as DNA, the CDR3 is TGTGCCAGCAGCCCCGGGGTCCTAATCTATGAGCAGTTCTTC. It encodes CASSPGVLIYEQFF. The full variable domain, its missing parts supplied by reference TRBV7-9 and TRBJ2-1, is DTGVSQNPRHKITKRGQNVTFRCDPISEHNRLYWYRQTLGQGPEFLTYFQNEAQLEKSRLLSDRFSAERPKGSFSTLEIQRTEQGDSAMYLCASSPGVLIYEQFFGPGTRLTVL.

The rearrangement uses TRBV15 and TRBJ2-7; the match to TRBD1 covers 11 bases. The CDR3 runs 17 residues. Trimming removed 3 bases from V and 6 bases from J; junction bases left unmatched: 13. Germline values: CDR1 LNHNV, CDR2 YYDKDF (reference sequence). The DNA for the CDR3 is TGTGCCACCAGCAGGTCCAGAGGCGGGACAGGGGGTGGCGAGCAGTACTTC. Translating gives CATSRSRGGTGGGEQYF. The full variable domain, completed using reference TRBV15 and TRBJ2-7, is DAMVIQNPRYQVTQFGKPVTLSCSQTLNHNVMYWYQQKSSQAPKLLFHYYDKDFNNEADTPDNFQSRRPNTSFCFLDIRSPGLGDTAMYLCATSRSRGGTGGGEQYFGPGTRLTVT.

The chain has TRBV21-1 and TRBJ2-7; no check of the table's D call, TRBD1, against the DNA was made. TRBV21-1 constitutes a pseudogene. This CDR3 region has 15 residues. This CDR3 is CASSASGTANYEQYF. CDR3 coding DNA: TGTGCCAGCAGCGCCTCCGGGACAGCTAACTACGAGCAGTACTTC.

The chain is built from TRBV3-1 and TRBJ1-5, with a weak D call TRBD1 (6 bases). From germline, CDR1 is LGHDT and CDR2 YNNKEL (reference sequence). CDR3 length: 15 residues. V lost 6 bases and J lost 2, with 14 bases in between. Written as DNA, the CDR3 is TGTGCCAGCAGTGCCGGGGGCGGGGGCAATCAGCCCCAGCATTTT. This encodes CASSAGGGGNQPQHF.